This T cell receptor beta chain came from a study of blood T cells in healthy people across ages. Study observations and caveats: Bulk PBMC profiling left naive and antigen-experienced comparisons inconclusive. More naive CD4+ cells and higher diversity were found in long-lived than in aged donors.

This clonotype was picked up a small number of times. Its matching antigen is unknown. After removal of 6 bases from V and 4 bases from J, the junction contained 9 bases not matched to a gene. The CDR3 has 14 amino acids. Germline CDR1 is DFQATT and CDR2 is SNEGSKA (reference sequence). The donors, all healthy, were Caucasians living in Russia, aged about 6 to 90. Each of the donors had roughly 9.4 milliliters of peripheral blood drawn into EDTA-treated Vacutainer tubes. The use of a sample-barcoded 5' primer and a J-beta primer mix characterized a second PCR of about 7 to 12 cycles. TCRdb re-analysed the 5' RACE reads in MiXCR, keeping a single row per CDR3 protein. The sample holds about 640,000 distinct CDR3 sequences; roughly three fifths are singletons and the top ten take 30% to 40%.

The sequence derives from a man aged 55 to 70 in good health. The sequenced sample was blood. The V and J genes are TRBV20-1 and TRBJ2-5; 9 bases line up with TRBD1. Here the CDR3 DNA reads TGCAGTGCGATACAGGGGGCGCCGGGAGAGACCCAGTACTTC. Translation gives CSAIQGAPGETQYF.